Reported below is one T cell receptor beta chain. Its cognate antigen is unknown. TCRdb processed the reads anew with MiXCR; each CDR3 protein has one entry. The sample has around 340,000 distinct CDR3 sequences, about 29% seen once. The entry originates in a study of T cell repertoires in cytomegalovirus infection. In the study overall: Selection of CMV epitopes for the study included recently identified HLA-C-restricted and well-studied HLA-B-restricted ones. TCR beta signatures that were public indicated CMV infection and matching HLA type. Study-level findings and limits: Dominant in the ex vivo response were TCR beta clonotypes restricted by HLA-C and specific for CMV. Summed frequency of public TCR beta families distinguished CMV carriers with the relevant HLA.

The germline CDR1 and CDR2 sequences are LGHDT and YNNKEL (reference sequence). The length of the CDR3 is 16 residues. V lost 1 base to trimming and J lost 0 bases, with 7 bases between them. The input for sequencing was cultured PBMCs, taken from culture after CMV antigen stimulation. This TCR came from a human donor in good health (CMV status not recorded). Some clones in this sample may be carry-over from other donors' samples. V is TRBV3-1 and J is TRBJ2-6; unclear D gene. The CDR3 bases are TGTGCCAGCAGCCAAGCCCTCACCTCTGGGGCCAACGTCCTGACTTTC. Amino acid sequence: CASSQALTSGANVLTF.